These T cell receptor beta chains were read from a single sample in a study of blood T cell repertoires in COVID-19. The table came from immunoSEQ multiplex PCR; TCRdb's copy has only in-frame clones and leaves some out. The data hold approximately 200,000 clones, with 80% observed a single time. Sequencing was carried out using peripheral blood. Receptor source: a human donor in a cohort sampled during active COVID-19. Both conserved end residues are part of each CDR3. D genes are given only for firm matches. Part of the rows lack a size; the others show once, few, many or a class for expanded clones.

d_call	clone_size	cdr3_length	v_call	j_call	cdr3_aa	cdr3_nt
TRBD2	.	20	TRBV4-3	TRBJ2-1	CASSQDIGLAALTSVDEQFF	TGCGCCAGCAGCCAAGATATAGGACTAGCGGCCCTCACATCCGTGGATGAGCAGTTCTTC
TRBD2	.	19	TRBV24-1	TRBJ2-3	CATSDLKLAGGWGTDTQYF	TGTGCCACCAGTGATTTAAAACTAGCGGGAGGATGGGGCACAGATACGCAGTATTTT
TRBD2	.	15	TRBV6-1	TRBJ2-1	CASSEQPSGYNEQFF	TGTGCCAGCAGTGAACAGCCTAGCGGTTACAATGAGCAGTTCTTC
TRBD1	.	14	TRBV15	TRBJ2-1	CATSTGQGAHEQFF	TGTGCCACCAGCACGGGACAGGGGGCCCATGAGCAGTTCTTC
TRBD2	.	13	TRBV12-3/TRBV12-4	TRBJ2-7	CASRRGGHYEQYF	TGTGCCAGCAGGCGCGGGGGGCACTACGAGCAGTACTTC
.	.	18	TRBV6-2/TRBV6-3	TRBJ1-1	CASSSSDRRHFMNTEAFF	TGTGCCAGCAGTTCATCCGACAGGCGACATTTCATGAACACTGAAGCTTTCTTT
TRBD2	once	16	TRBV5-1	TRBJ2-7	CASSLLVGLAGDEQYF	TGCGCCAGCAGCTTGCTCGTGGGACTAGCGGGAGACGAGCAGTACTTC
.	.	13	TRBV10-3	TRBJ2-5	CAISEPLTGTQYF	TGTGCCATCAGTGAGCCATTAACGGGGACCCAGTACTTC
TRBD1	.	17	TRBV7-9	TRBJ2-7	CASSLTRGQGRSYEQYF	TGTGCCAGCAGCTTAACAAGAGGACAGGGAAGGTCCTACGAGCAGTACTTC
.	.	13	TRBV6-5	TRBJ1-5	CASSYTAQQPQHF	TGTGCCAGCAGTTACACAGCACAGCAGCCCCAGCATTTT
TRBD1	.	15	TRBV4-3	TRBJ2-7	CASSQGLGQSYEQYF	TGCGCCAGCAGCCAAGGCTTGGGACAGAGCTACGAGCAGTACTTC
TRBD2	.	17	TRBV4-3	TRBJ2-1	CASSQSTTSGGHNEQFF	TGCGCCAGCAGCCAATCGACGACTAGCGGGGGACACAATGAGCAGTTCTTC
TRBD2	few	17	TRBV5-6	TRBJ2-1	CASSLMLAGGPWNEQFF	TGTGCCAGCAGCTTGATGCTAGCGGGAGGGCCGTGGAATGAGCAGTTCTTC
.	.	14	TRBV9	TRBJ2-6	CASSAGAGANVLTF	TGTGCCAGCAGCGCGGGGGCTGGGGCCAACGTCCTGACTTTC
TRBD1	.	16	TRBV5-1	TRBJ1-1	CASSLVPGGLNTEAFF	TGCGCCAGCAGCTTGGTTCCAGGGGGCCTGAACACTGAAGCTTTCTTT
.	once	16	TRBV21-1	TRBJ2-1	CASSKEGTNENNEQFF	TGTGCCAGCAGCAAAGAGGGGACAAACGAAAACAATGAGCAGTTCTTC
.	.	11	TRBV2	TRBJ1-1	CAGGRSLEAFF	TGTGCCGGGGGCAGATCACTCGAAGCTTTCTTT
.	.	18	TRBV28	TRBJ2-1	CASSFPHTGSLSYNEQFF	TGTGCCAGCAGTTTCCCCCACACCGGGTCACTCTCCTACAATGAGCAGTTCTTC
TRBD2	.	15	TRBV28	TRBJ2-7	CASSLRASGIYEQYF	TGTGCCAGCAGTTTGAGGGCTAGCGGGATTTACGAGCAGTACTTC
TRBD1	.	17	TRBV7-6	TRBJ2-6	CASSQLTGAPGANVLTF	TGTGCCAGCAGCCAACTTACAGGGGCTCCTGGGGCCAACGTCCTGACTTTC
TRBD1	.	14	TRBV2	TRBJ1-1	CASRGTGLNTEAFF	TGTGCCAGCAGAGGGACAGGTCTGAACACTGAAGCTTTCTTT
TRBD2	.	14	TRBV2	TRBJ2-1	CASRSAGGRHEQFF	TGTGCCAGCAGATCAGCGGGAGGGCGTCATGAGCAGTTCTTC
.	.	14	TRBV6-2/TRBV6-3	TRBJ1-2	CASSYPVGNYGYTF	TGTGCCAGCAGTTACCCCGTCGGGAACTATGGCTACACCTTC
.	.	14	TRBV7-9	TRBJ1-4	CASSFPFPNEKLFF	TGTGCCAGCAGCTTTCCGTTCCCTAATGAAAAACTGTTTTTT